This TCR beta chain was identified during a study of T cell responses to AZD1222 COVID-19 vaccine. TCRdb's table, derived via immunoSEQ multiplex PCR, lists solely in-frame clones and lacks some. The sample holds about 200,000 clones, around 94% seen once. Whole-study results and caveats: Most donors were white British, females outnumbered males, and clonal diversity was possibly underestimated. Scientists sampled the repertoires only once the peak T cell response had passed.

CDR3 size: 16 residues. After removal of 1 base from V and 0 bases from J, the junction contained 4 bases not matched to a gene. CDR1 and CDR2 (germline): SGHTA, FQGTGA. As regards this clone: Its target is not known.

This sample comprised peripheral blood, obtained on day 0 of AZD1222 vaccination. The TCR originated in an adult in good health. V usage is TRBV7-3 and J usage is TRBJ1-1; TRBD1 matches at 8 bases. CDR3: CASSLRPGGLNTEAFF. In nucleotides, the CDR3 is TGTGCCAGCAGCTTAAGGCCAGGGGGCCTGAACACTGAAGCTTTCTTT.